The entry below describes one T cell receptor (beta chain). What it binds is unknown. There are 15 residues in the CDR3. The V and J ends lost 3 bases and 4 bases respectively, with 16 bases between them. This entry comes from a study of early T cells in non-severe SARS-CoV-2 infection. In the study overall: Sequencing of bulk RNA from unsorted whole blood was done, without chain pairing. Findings and caveats of the study: Database matching using VDJdb favored anti-spike CD8 responses, with private and CD4 specificities left missing.

Unique molecular identifiers (one per individual cDNA molecule) were attached. TCRdb passed the 5' RACE reads through MiXCR, listing each CDR3 protein once. This sample has around 70,000 distinct CDR3 sequences; 10% occur once, and the top ten carry less than 20%. The sample here was whole blood, taken at baseline. V gene TRBV12-3 or TRBV12-4 combines with J gene TRBJ2-7; D is possibly TRBD1 (5 bases). This sequence was found in an adult who was a healthcare worker with PCR-confirmed SARS-CoV-2 infection or an uninfected control (not recorded which). In DNA form, the CDR3 reads TGTGCCAGCAGTTTTGGGCAGGGAATTGGGTACGAGCAGTACTTC. Amino acids: CASSFGQGIGYEQYF.